The source of this T cell receptor beta chain is a study of blood T cell repertoires in COVID-19. Original data processing: Amplification of reference gene primers provided the estimated nucleated cell counts. Clones were read by immunoSEQ multiplex PCR, and TCRdb kept only the in-frame ones, dropping some. That table gives V, J and clone size, and the DNA gave D and trimming. The sample records around 170,000 clones, 86% being singletons. The germline CDR1 and CDR2 sequences are SGHNT and YYREEE (reference sequence). There are 15 residues in the CDR3. The trim removed 3 bases at V and 7 bases at J, leaving 7 bases unmatched.

The sequence derives from a woman between 65 and 79 years old with acute or convalescent COVID-19. The specimen sequenced was peripheral blood. The chain has TRBV5-4 and TRBJ2-2; 9 positions match TRBD1. CDR3 amino acids: CASSSRDRASGELFF. CDR3 in DNA: TGTGCCAGCAGCTCCCGGGACAGGGCGAGCGGGGAGCTGTTTTTT.